The 13 T cell receptor beta chains below were found in one sample sequenced in a study of T cell responses to AZD1222 COVID-19 vaccine. The assay was immunoSEQ multiplex PCR, and TCRdb's table has in-frame clones only and misses some. This table holds more than 110,000 clones, 70% to 90% found once. This specimen was peripheral blood, taken on day 0 of AZD1222 vaccination. Source of these receptors: an adult in good health.

The gene calls are TRBV11-3 and TRBJ2-6; no clear D gene. The length of the CDR3 is 13 residues. The ends were cut back, 2 bases at V and 2 bases at J, with 1 base in the middle. Germline values: CDR1 SGHNT, CDR2 YENEEA. The CDR3 reads CASSLTGANVLTF. The CDR3 DNA is TGTGCCAGCAGCTTAACTGGGGCCAACGTCCTGACTTTC.

The chain couples TRBV6-5 to TRBJ2-2, with D possibly being TRBD2 (5 bases). From germline, CDR1 is MNHEY and CDR2 SVGAGI. This CDR3 is built from 15 residues. The V and J ends lost 7 bases and 0 bases respectively, with 12 bases between them. The DNA of the CDR3 is TGTGCCAGCACCGAGTGGGGAGCGAACACCGGGGAGCTGTTTTTT. The encoded protein is CASTEWGANTGELFF.

The chain links TRBV29-1 to TRBJ2-1; D remains unclear. The CDR3 runs to 12 residues. The V gene's germline CDR1 is SQVTM and CDR2 ANQGSEA. The DNA for the CDR3 is TGCAGTGGCGGTAGGGATTACAATGAGCAGTTCTTC. Its translation: CSGGRDYNEQFF.

The chain links TRBV4-2 to TRBJ2-7, with D maybe TRBD2 (6 bases). This CDR3 contains 16 residues. V gave up 1 base and J gave up 1 base, with 14 bases separating them. CDR1 LGHNA and CDR2 YNFKEQ come from the germline V gene. For the CDR3, the DNA is TGTGCCAGCAGCCAAGGCCCGGGGGAGCCGTCCTACGAGCAGTACTTC. Protein product: CASSQGPGEPSYEQYF.

The genes are TRBV5-1 and TRBJ2-7; D gene ambiguous. The CDR3 loop spans 13 amino acids. V was trimmed by 0 bases and J by 4 bases, leaving 8 bases between them. Germline V gives CDR1 SGHRS, CDR2 YFSETQ. In DNA, the CDR3 is TGCGCCAGCAGCTTGGTTATAGGGTACGAGCAGTACTTC. Residues: CASSLVIGYEQYF.

This clone was observed a handful of times. The chain couples TRBV27 to TRBJ2-7; 11 nucleotides align to TRBD1. The J segment lost 5 bases and the V segment lost 0 bases, leaving 3 bases of the junction unmatched. There are 15 residues in the CDR3. Germline assignment: CDR1 MNHEY and CDR2 SMNVEV (reference sequence). CDR3 residues: CASSLSWTGGHEQYF. CDR3 nucleotide sequence: TGTGCCAGCAGTTTATCCTGGACAGGGGGCCACGAGCAGTACTTC.

The CDR3 DNA follows: TGTGCCAGCAGCCAAGATACGCCGGTCCTCTCCTACGAGCAGTACTTC. It specifies CASSQDTPVLSYEQYF. The chain couples TRBV3-1 (or the pseudogene TRBV3-2) to TRBJ2-7; D not resolved. The CDR3 has 16 amino acids. The V end lost 0 bases, the J end lost 0 bases, and 12 bases lay between the germline ends. Germline V CDR1 and CDR2: LGHDT, YNNKEL (reference sequence).

This clone appeared a single time. This chain uses TRBV30 with TRBJ2-1, with 11 bases identical to TRBD2. CDR1 GTSNPN and CDR2 SVGIG come from the germline V gene (reference sequence). Trimming at V came to 4 bases and at J to 15 bases, leaving 14 bases not matched to a gene. This CDR3 spans 14 amino acids. CDR3 amino acids: CAWKLGLAGGSWFF. The CDR3 DNA is TGTGCCTGGAAATTGGGGCTAGCGGGGGGATCGTGGTTCTTC.

The chain recombines TRBV5-1 with TRBJ1-1; D ambiguous. CDR3 length: 14 residues. Germline CDR1 is SGHRS and CDR2 is YFSETQ. Trimming removed 0 bases at V and 4 bases at J, with 10 bases between. CDR3 DNA sequence: TGCGCCAGCAGCTTGGAAGGGTATGGCACTGAAGCTTTCTTT. The encoded protein is CASSLEGYGTEAFF.

This clone came up a few times. The chain uses TRBV27 and TRBJ1-6, with TRBD1 matching over 8 bases. CDR1 is MNHEY and CDR2 is SMNVEV in the germline V gene (reference sequence). The CDR3 is 16 residues long. Losses at the gene ends were 2 bases for V and 6 bases for J; bases not matched to a gene: 6. CDR3 protein: CASSLKAGGFNSPLHF. CDR3 DNA: TGTGCCAGCAGTTTAAAGGCAGGGGGCTTTAATTCACCCCTCCACTTT.

The J gene is TRBJ1-1, the V gene TRBV5-1, with D perhaps matching TRBD1 (5 bases). The germline V and J ends were trimmed by 3 bases and 2 bases, with 8 bases remaining between them. Per the germline V gene, CDR1 is SGHRS and CDR2 is YFSETQ. This CDR3 comprises 13 residues. The CDR3 bases are TGCGCCAGCAGCTACGGGGGAAACACTGAAGCTTTCTTT. This encodes CASSYGGNTEAFF.

The chain uses TRBV10-1 and TRBJ1-2; tentative D call: TRBD1 (5 bases). Trimming shortened V by 2 bases and J by 3 bases, and 7 bases separated the two germline ends. Germline V gene sequence: CDR1 WNHNN, CDR2 SYGVQD (reference sequence). This CDR3 has 13 amino acids. The CDR3 DNA is TGCGCCAGCAGTGAGCTCAGGGACTATGGCTACACCTTC. This translates into CASSELRDYGYTF.

The rearrangement uses TRBV5-4 and TRBJ1-2; D may be TRBD1 (5 bases). The CDR3 loop spans 14 amino acids. CDR1 and CDR2 from the germline V gene are SGHNT and YYREEE (reference sequence). V was cut by 3 bases and J by 1 base, with 10 bases left in between. This CDR3 is CASSSFRDNYGYTF. As DNA, the CDR3 is TGTGCCAGCAGCTCCTTCAGGGATAACTATGGCTACACCTTC.